This T cell receptor beta chain is drawn from a study of blood T cell repertoires in COVID-19. Per the study methods: Reference gene primer amplification yielded estimated nucleated cell counts. Using immunoSEQ multiplex PCR, the repertoire was profiled, and TCRdb retains in-frame clones only, with some absent. V, J and clone size derive from that table, while D and trimming were established from the DNA sequence. In the table there are fewer than 300,000 clones, around 87% of which are singletons. The CDR3 consists of 17 residues. V was pared by 1 base and J by 2 bases, with 8 bases of the junction left unmatched. Germline CDR1 reads SEHNR; CDR2 reads FQNEAQ (reference sequence).

The chain uses TRBV7-9 and TRBJ2-3, with 8 positions matching TRBD1. This sequence originates from a woman in her fifties or sixties with acute or convalescent COVID-19. The sample consisted of peripheral blood. For the CDR3, the DNA is TGTGCCAGCAGCTTAGTCGGGGGACAGGCGACCACAGATACGCAGTATTTT. Translated: CASSLVGGQATTDTQYF.